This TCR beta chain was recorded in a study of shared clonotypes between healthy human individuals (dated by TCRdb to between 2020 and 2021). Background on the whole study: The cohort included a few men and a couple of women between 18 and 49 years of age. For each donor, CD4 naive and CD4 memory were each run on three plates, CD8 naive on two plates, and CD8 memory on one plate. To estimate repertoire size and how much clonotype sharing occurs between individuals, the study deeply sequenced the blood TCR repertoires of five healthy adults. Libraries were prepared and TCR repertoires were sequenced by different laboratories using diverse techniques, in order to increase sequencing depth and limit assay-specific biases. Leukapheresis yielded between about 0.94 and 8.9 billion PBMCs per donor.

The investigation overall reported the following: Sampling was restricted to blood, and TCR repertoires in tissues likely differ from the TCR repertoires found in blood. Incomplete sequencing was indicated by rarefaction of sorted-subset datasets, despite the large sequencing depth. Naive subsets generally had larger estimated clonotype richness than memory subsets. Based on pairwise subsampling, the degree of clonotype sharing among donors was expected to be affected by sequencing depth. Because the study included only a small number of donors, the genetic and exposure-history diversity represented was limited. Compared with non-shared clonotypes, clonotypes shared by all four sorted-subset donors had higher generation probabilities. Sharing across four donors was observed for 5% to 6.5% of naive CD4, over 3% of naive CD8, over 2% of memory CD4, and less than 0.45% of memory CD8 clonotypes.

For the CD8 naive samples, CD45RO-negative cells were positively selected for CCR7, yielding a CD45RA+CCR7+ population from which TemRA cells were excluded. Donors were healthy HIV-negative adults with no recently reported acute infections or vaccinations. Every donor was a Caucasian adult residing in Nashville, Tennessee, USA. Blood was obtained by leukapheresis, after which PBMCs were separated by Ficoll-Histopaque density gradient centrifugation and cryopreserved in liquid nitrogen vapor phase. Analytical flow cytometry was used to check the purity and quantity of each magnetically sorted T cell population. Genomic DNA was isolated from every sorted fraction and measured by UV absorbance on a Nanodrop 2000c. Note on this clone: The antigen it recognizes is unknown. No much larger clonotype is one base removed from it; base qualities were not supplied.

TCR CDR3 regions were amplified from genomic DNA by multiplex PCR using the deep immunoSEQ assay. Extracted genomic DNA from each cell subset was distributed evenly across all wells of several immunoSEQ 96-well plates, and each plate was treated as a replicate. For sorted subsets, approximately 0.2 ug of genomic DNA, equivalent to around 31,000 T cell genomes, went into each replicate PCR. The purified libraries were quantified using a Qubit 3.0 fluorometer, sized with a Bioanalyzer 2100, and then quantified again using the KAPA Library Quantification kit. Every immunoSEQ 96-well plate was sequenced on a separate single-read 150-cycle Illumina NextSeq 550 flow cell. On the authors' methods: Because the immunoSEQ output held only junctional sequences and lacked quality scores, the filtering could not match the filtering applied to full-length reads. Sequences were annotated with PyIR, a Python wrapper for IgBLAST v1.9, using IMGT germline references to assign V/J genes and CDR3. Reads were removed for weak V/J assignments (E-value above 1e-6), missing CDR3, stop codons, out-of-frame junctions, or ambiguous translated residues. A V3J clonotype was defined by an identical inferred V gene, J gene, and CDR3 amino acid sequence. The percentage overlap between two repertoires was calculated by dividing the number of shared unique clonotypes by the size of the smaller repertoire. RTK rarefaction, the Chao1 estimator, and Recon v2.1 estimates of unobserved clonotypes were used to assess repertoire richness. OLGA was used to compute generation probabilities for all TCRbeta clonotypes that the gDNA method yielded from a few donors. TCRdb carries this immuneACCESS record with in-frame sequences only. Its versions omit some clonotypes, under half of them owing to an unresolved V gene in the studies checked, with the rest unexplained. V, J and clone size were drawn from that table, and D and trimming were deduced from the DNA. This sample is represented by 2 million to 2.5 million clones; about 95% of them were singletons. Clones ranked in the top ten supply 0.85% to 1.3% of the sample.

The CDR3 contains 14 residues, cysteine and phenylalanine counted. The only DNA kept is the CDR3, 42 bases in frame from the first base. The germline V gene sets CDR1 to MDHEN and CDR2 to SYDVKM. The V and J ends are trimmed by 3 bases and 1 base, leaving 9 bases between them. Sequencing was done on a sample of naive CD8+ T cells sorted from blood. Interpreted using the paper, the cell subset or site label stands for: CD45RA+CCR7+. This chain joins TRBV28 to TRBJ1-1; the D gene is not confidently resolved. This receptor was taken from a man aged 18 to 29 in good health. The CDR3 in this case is CASSLGLGNTEAFF. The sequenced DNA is TGTGCCAGCAGTTTGGGGTTGGGGAACACTGAAGCTTTCTTT.